The text below deals with one T cell receptor beta chain. The junction had 8 bases not matched to a gene; V was cut back by 4 bases and J by 2 bases. Germline lookup yields CDR1 LNHDA and CDR2 SQIVND (reference sequence). The CDR3 has 16 residues. How the authors handled the data: By means of reference gene primer amplification, nucleated cell counts were estimated. Profiling relied on immunoSEQ multiplex PCR, and the TCRdb table lists in-frame clones only, not all of them. Clone size and V and J calls were adopted from that table, with D and trimming inferred from the DNA. This table has around 280,000 clones, around 91% appearing once. These data are taken from a study of blood T cell repertoires in COVID-19. Study-wide background: COVID-19 samples, acute and convalescent, were from the United States, Italy and Spain. In each case, the material was cDNA or gDNA derived from T cells, B-cell-depleted T cells, or PBMCs.

Cohorts were based on clinical histories the participants reported. The sample consisted of PBMCs or T cells enriched from blood (not recorded which). The chain combines TRBV19 with TRBJ2-5; 9 bases line up with TRBD2. The receptor was isolated from a woman under 30 with acute COVID-19. CDR3 bases: TGTGCCAGTAGTAAACCTAGCGGGACCATACAAGAGACCCAGTACTTC. Encoded protein: CASSKPSGTIQETQYF. Full variable domain (outside the CDR3, taken from reference TRBV19 and TRBJ2-5): DGGITQSPKYLFRKEGQNVTLSCEQNLNHDAMYWYRQDPGQGLRLIYYSQIVNDFQKGDIAEGYSVSREKKESFPLTVTSAQKNPTAFYLCASSKPSGTIQETQYFGPGTRLLVL.